This is a list of T cell receptor beta chains from one sample in a study of OX40 agonist ivuxolimab in advanced cancers. Method: immunoSEQ multiplex PCR; TCRdb's copy keeps in-frame clones and lacks some. Of tens of thousands of clones listed, approximately 90% are singletons. The sequencing here drew on CD4+ or CD8+ T cells sorted from blood, taken in a trial of the OX40 agonist ivuxolimab. The receptors derive from an adult with an advanced solid tumor such as melanoma, head and neck, liver or kidney cancer. Each CDR3 is given without its conserved first and last residue.

v_gene	CDR3aa
TRBV12-5	ASGLRDTGELF
TRBV9	ASSPRLAGGTDTQY
TRBV7-9	ASRGTREETQY
TRBV6-5	ASSYSNRGWYEQC
TRBV15	ATSRGRVNEKLF
TRBV19	ASSIGRVGEQY
TRBV5-6	ASSYRDRLANYGYT
TRBV27	ASRPSQVTGELF
TRBV18	ASSTRQAQETQY
TRBV27	ATSRGSEGDTQY
TRBV7-2	ASSLLETQY
TRBV19	ASSRGGENIQY
TRBV11-2	ASGEEQY
TRBV7-2	ASSLVGQGLSYEQY
TRBV19	ASSREQGARNQPQH
TRBV5-1	ASSPDLQGPNTEAF